A single sample is the source of the 18 T cell receptor beta chains below, sequenced in a study of regulatory T cells in long-lasting Graves disease. The time point here: persistent/refractory GD, antithyroid drugs over 5 years with positive TRAb. From PBMCs, RNA was extracted and then used to make the TCR library. Library construction for TCR beta used iRepertoire HTBI primers and Arm-PCR of CDR3 regions. A single record per CDR3 protein comes from TCRdb applying MiXCR to the multiplex PCR reads. The sample carries 400,000 to 450,000 distinct CDR3 sequences, 20% to 30% recorded once. The material was peripheral blood mononuclear cells (PBMCs), obtained when the disease was refractory, from a patient treated with antithyroid drugs. These TCRs come from a female donor with Graves disease.

The V gene is TRBV11-2, the J gene TRBJ2-5; 10 bases are shared with TRBD2. CDR3 size: 19 residues. J lost 2 bases, V lost 2 bases, and 14 bases had no gene match. In germline, CDR1 is SGHAT, CDR2 FQNNGV. CDR3 DNA: TGTGCCAGCAGCTTACCGCACGGCACTAGCGGGGACAATCAAGAGACCCAGTACTTC. This codes for CASSLPHGTSGDNQETQYF.

The chain uses TRBV27 and TRBJ2-5; 7 bases are a match to TRBD2. Losses at the gene ends were 6 bases for V and 1 base for J; bases not matched to a gene: 8. The CDR3 is 15 residues long. Per germline, CDR1 MNHEY and CDR2 SMNVEV (reference sequence). The CDR3 loop is CASSPSGALQETQYF. CDR3 DNA: TGTGCCAGCAGCCCTAGCGGAGCCCTCCAAGAGACCCAGTACTTC.

This clonotype has ten or more counts. The rearrangement joins TRBV20-1 to TRBJ2-5, with no clear D. The CDR3 is 13 amino acids. Germline V gene lookup returns CDR1 DFQATT and CDR2 SNEGSKA (reference sequence). V lost 3 bases and J 0 bases, leaving 8 bases between the germline ends. CDR3 loop: CSARPPDQETQYF. The CDR3, as DNA: TGCAGTGCTAGGCCTCCCGACCAAGAGACCCAGTACTTC.

This clonotype was counted only a few times. The chain is built from TRBV4-1 and TRBJ2-5; no clear D gene. CDR3 length: 14 amino acids. Germline loops: CDR1 MGHRA, CDR2 YSYEKL. Trimming took 3 bases from V and 0 from J, leaving 8 bases between them. Here the CDR3 DNA reads TGCGCCAGCAGCCAGAACAAGTACCAAGAGACCCAGTACTTC. Residues: CASSQNKYQETQYF.

Many counts were recorded for this clonotype. The V gene is TRBV12-3 or TRBV12-4, the J gene TRBJ1-4; weak D call: TRBD1 (5 bases). V was clipped by 5 bases and J by 2 bases, with 12 bases between them. The CDR3 has 15 amino acids. CDR3 in amino acids: CASSPGRVTNEKLFF. The CDR3 DNA is TGTGCCAGCAGTCCCGGCAGGGTGACTAATGAAAAACTGTTTTTT.

Ten or more counts support this clonotype. The V gene is TRBV6-5, the J gene TRBJ1-1, with D possibly TRBD1 on 6 matching bases. Germline V gene data show CDR1 as MNHEY and CDR2 as SVGAGI. The CDR3 is made up of 16 amino acids. The V end was cut by 2 bases, the J end by 5 bases, with 18 bases between. CDR3 in DNA: TGTGCCAGCAGTTACCTTGGCGGGGGGCTTGGGACTGAAGCTTTCTTT. It codes for CASSYLGGGLGTEAFF.

The chain combines TRBV12-3 or TRBV12-4 with TRBJ1-1; D gene unclear. The CDR3 loop spans 14 amino acids. V dropped 3 bases and J dropped 5 bases, with 13 bases sitting between them. The CDR3 loop reads CASSFSTGSTEAFF. CDR3 DNA sequence: TGTGCCAGCAGTTTCTCCACTGGGTCGACTGAAGCTTTCTTT.

There are many counts of this clonotype. The chain links TRBV7-2 to TRBJ2-7; unclear D gene. V gave up 1 base and J gave up 3 bases, with 7 bases separating them. Germline CDR1 is SGHTA and CDR2 is FQGNSA. The CDR3 extends over 13 amino acids. CDR3 sequence: CASSLEWIYEQYF. CDR3 coding DNA: TGTGCCAGCAGCTTAGAGTGGATCTACGAGCAGTACTTC.

This clonotype was detected a few times. The V and J genes are TRBV20-1 and TRBJ2-5; no firm D call. The CDR3 is 13 amino acids. The V gene lost 6 bases and the J gene lost 2 bases, with 13 bases spanning the gap. Per germline, CDR1 DFQATT and CDR2 SNEGSKA (reference sequence). The CDR3 sequence is CSAHPGFQETQYF. The CDR3, as DNA: TGCAGTGCCCATCCCGGGTTTCAAGAGACCCAGTACTTC.

This clonotype was found many times. The chain couples TRBV29-1 to TRBJ2-6; D is uncertain. CDR3 size: 13 residues. Trimming removed 6 bases at V and 0 bases at J, with 6 bases between. From germline, CDR1 is SQVTM and CDR2 ANQGSEA. CDR3 sequence (DNA): TGCAGCGTCGGAGTCTCTGGGGCCAACGTCCTGACTTTC. Its protein product is CSVGVSGANVLTF.

The rearrangement links TRBV29-1 to TRBJ1-2, with TRBD1 as a possible D gene (5 bases). The V end was cut by 3 bases, the J end by 8 bases, with 16 bases between. Germline CDR1 SQVTM, CDR2 ANQGSEA. The CDR3 is 13 residues long. The CDR3 spells CSVEGQGVGGYTF. In nucleotides, the CDR3 is TGCAGCGTTGAGGGGCAGGGTGTAGGCGGCTACACCTTC.

The CDR3 loop reads CASSYGQGGTGELFF. CDR3 sequence (DNA): TGTGCCAGCAGTTACGGGCAGGGAGGGACCGGGGAGCTGTTTTTT. The genes are TRBV6-5 and TRBJ2-2; 7 nucleotides agree with TRBD2. The V and J ends lost 2 bases and 5 bases, in that order; junction bases with no gene match: 5. This CDR3 is built from 15 residues. Looked up from germline, CDR1 is MNHEY and CDR2 is SVGAGI.

The chain has TRBV12-3 or TRBV12-4 and TRBJ2-2; 11 bases map to TRBD2. V shed 7 bases, J shed 9 bases, and the junction held 16 bases outside the gene matches. The CDR3 totals 17 residues. CDR3 residues: CASTLAMTSGMARELFF. As DNA, the CDR3 is TGTGCCAGCACTTTGGCAATGACTAGCGGGATGGCCAGGGAGCTGTTTTTT.

This clonotype was counted between two and nine times. The junction departs from germline at one end; a sequencing error may be responsible. This sequence joins TRBV9 and TRBJ1-1; D not resolved. Germline lookup yields CDR1 SGDLS and CDR2 YYNGEE. This CDR3 region has 13 residues. The DNA for the CDR3 is TGTGCCTGCAGCGTAGGGCCGAACACTGAAGCTTTCTTT. The encoded protein is CACSVGPNTEAFF.

The chain couples TRBV19 to TRBJ1-1; 7 nucleotides match TRBD1. With 7 bases clipped from V and 5 bases from J, the junction kept 10 bases outside the gene matches. The CDR3 covers 14 residues. Germline V gene data show CDR1 as LNHDA and CDR2 as SQIVND (reference sequence). DNA for the CDR3: TGTGCCAGTATCCCCCGGACAGGACTGACTGAAGCTTTCTTT. Its protein product is CASIPRTGLTEAFF.

This clonotype was counted many times. The chain carries TRBV28 and TRBJ2-7; 8 positions agree with TRBD1. Looked up from germline, CDR1 is MDHEN and CDR2 is SYDVKM. Losses at the gene ends were 5 bases for V and 2 bases for J; bases not matched to a gene: 5. This CDR3 has 14 residues. CDR3 nucleotide sequence: TGTGCCAGCAGTACACGGACAGGGACCTACGAGCAGTACTTC. Amino acid sequence: CASSTRTGTYEQYF.

On this clonotype: This may stem from a read error, because a much larger clone lies one nucleotide away. The J gene is TRBJ2-4, the V gene TRBV6-2 or TRBV6-3; D is unresolved. The CDR3 is 13 residues long. Per germline, CDR1 MNHEY and CDR2 SVGEGT. Between the trimmed V and J ends, which lost 10 bases and 3 bases, there was a span of 13 bases. For the CDR3, the DNA is TGTGCCAACGGAAAGGGCGGCAAAAACATTCAGTACTTC. Its translation: CANGKGGKNIQYF.

This clonotype came up many times. The chain is built from TRBV12-3 or TRBV12-4 and TRBJ1-4, with 9 positions matching TRBD1. CDR3 length: 15 amino acids. V trimming: 2 bases; J trimming: 7 bases; junction bases outside the gene matches: 5. CDR3 in DNA: TGTGCCAGCAGTTTAAGGGACAGGGTCAGTGAAAAACTGTTTTTT. As protein: CASSLRDRVSEKLFF.